The source of this T cell receptor beta chain is a study of shared clonotypes between healthy human individuals. Splitting the CD4+ cells yielded a CD45RA+ naive subset and a CD45RA-negative memory subset. The length of the CDR3 is 14 residues. V was trimmed by 0 bases and J by 6 bases, leaving 11 bases between them. The V gene's germline CDR1 is SGHTS and CDR2 YDEGEE. Assay runs were performed at deep level. Only in-frame clones appear in the TCRdb table, and some are missing; sequencing was by immunoSEQ multiplex PCR. Here the sample spans more than 400,000 clones, 95% to 97% being singletons. V gene TRBV5-8 combines with J gene TRBJ2-3, with a weak D call TRBD2 (6 bases). Input material: naive CD4+ T cells sorted from blood. Sample subset: CD45RA+ positively selected. This receptor was obtained from a woman in her 30s in good health. CDR3 protein: CASSLGAGIDTQYF. The CDR3 bases are TGTGCCAGCAGCTTGGGGGCGGGAATCGATACGCAGTATTTT.